These 7 T cell receptor beta chains were all obtained from the same sample, sequenced in a study of blood T cell repertoires in COVID-19. TCRdb's table, derived via immunoSEQ multiplex PCR, lists solely in-frame clones and lacks some. The sample lists about 280,000 clones; roughly 86% were seen once. Sample: peripheral blood. The source is a woman in her 30s with COVID-19, enrolled during active disease.

This chain connects TRBV28 to TRBJ2-1; 8 bases are shared with TRBD1. The CDR3 has 11 residues. After removal of 11 bases from V and 9 bases from J, the junction contained 6 bases not matched to a gene. Germline CDR1 and CDR2: MDHEN and SYDVKM. The CDR3 is CAGQGGGEQFF. As DNA, the CDR3 is TGTGCCGGACAGGGCGGCGGTGAGCAGTTCTTC.

The chain recombines TRBV6-4 with TRBJ1-2, with 7 bases identical to TRBD1. This CDR3 is built from 18 residues. CDR1 is MRHNA and CDR2 is SNTAGT in the germline V gene. With V trimmed by 0 bases and J by 4 bases, 14 bases remained unmatched. The CDR3 DNA follows: TGTGCCAGCAGTGACTCGCTAAAATTGGGACAGTCGGGCTATGGCTACACCTTC. This gives the protein CASSDSLKLGQSGYGYTF.

This rearrangement joins TRBV27 to TRBJ1-6; the D is unclear. The CDR3 consists of 17 residues. V lost 6 bases to trimming and J lost 9 bases, with 24 bases between them. Germline CDR1 MNHEY, CDR2 SMNVEV (reference sequence). CDR3 sequence (DNA): TGTGCCAGCAGAGATTTCGGAACGGGGAGGGTTGGTTCACCCCTCCACTTT. It specifies CASRDFGTGRVGSPLHF.

This chain links TRBV7-9 with TRBJ1-1, with D uncertain. This CDR3 has 13 amino acids. Trimming took off 5 bases at V and 4 bases at J, with 11 bases between the two ends. The V gene's germline CDR1 is SEHNR and CDR2 FQNEAQ (reference sequence). CDR3 sequence reads: CASSPAEGTEAFF. DNA for the CDR3: TGTGCCAGCAGCCCCGCTGAGGGCACTGAAGCTTTCTTT. The full variable domain, rest sourced from reference TRBV7-9 and TRBJ1-1, is DTGVSQNPRHKITKRGQNVTFRCDPISEHNRLYWYRQTLGQGPEFLTYFQNEAQLEKSRLLSDRFSAERPKGSFSTLEIQRTEQGDSAMYLCASSPAEGTEAFFGQGTRLTVV.

The gene calls are TRBV6-2 or TRBV6-3 and TRBJ2-5; 8 bases agree with TRBD2. The CDR3 has 15 amino acids. Germline assignment: CDR1 MNHEY and CDR2 SVGEGT. The V segment lost 4 bases and the J segment 1 base; nucleotides outside the gene matches: 5. This CDR3 is CASSSRGGSQETQYF. DNA for the CDR3: TGTGCCAGCAGTTCCCGGGGGGGTTCCCAAGAGACCCAGTACTTC.

This sequence joins TRBV5-4 and TRBJ2-1; a possible D gene is TRBD2 (5 bases). Germline assignment: CDR1 SGHNT and CDR2 YYREEE (reference sequence). With 4 bases removed from V and 6 bases from J, the gap between germline ends came to 17 bases. The CDR3 sequence is 15 residues long. CDR3 sequence reads: CASSRGGPDFNEQFF. CDR3 in DNA: TGTGCCAGCAGCCGAGGAGGCCCGGATTTCAATGAGCAGTTCTTC.

The chain links TRBV27 to TRBJ1-2, with 7 bases matching TRBD1. Germline V CDR1 and CDR2: MNHEY, SMNVEV (reference sequence). Unmatched junction bases numbered 3, after V lost 0 bases and J lost 5 bases. This CDR3 has 14 amino acids. As DNA, the CDR3 is TGTGCCAGCAGTTTATCAGGGACAGCGTATGGCTACACCTTC. Residues: CASSLSGTAYGYTF.